These T cell receptor beta chains were read from a single sample in a study of response to subunit inactivated influenza vaccine. TCRdb fed the RT-PCR reads into MiXCR, producing one record per CDR3 protein. The sample records around 530,000 distinct CDR3 sequences, about 15% being singletons. Sequencing used CD4+ T cells sorted from PBMCs, obtained 23 to 25 months after vaccination. Every receptor here comes from a man between 50 and 69 years old who received an inactivated influenza vaccine. Each CDR3 is given with its conserved first and last residue. The D gene is left open where the match is weak. Rows give clone size only sometimes, using once, few, many, or a class for an expanded clone.

>TRBJ1-5|NA|TRBV12-3/TRBV12-4|many
TGTGCCAGCAGTTTATCTCGTCAGCCCCAGCATTTT
CASSLSRQPQHF
>TRBJ2-7|NA|TRBV9|NA
TGTGCCAGCAGAAGGGGTAATAGCGGACACTCCTACGAGCAGTACTTC
CASRRGNSGHSYEQYF
>TRBJ1-5|NA|TRBV12-3/TRBV12-4|many
TGTGCCAGCAGTTTAACCAGGGTCGACCAGCCCCAGCATTTT
CASSLTRVDQPQHF
>TRBJ1-2|NA|TRBV19|NA
TGTGCCAGTAGGACAACAGGGTATGGCTACACCTTC
CASRTTGYGYTF
>TRBJ1-5|NA|TRBV15|once
TGTGCCACCAGCCGGGACCATAGCAATCAGCCCCAGCATTTT
CATSRDHSNQPQHF
>TRBJ2-7|TRBD1|TRBV5-6|NA
TGTGCCAGCAGCCTAGGCCGCCGACAGGGTTACGAGCAGTACTTC
CASSLGRRQGYEQYF
>TRBJ2-5|TRBD2|TRBV4-2|NA
TGTGCCAGCAGCCAGCGTAGCGGGGCGGGGGGAGAGACCCAGTACTTC
CASSQRSGAGGETQYF
>TRBJ2-2|NA|TRBV6-1|NA
TGTGCCAGCAGGCAGGGGCGCGGCACCGGGGAGCTGTTTTTT
CASRQGRGTGELFF
>TRBJ1-2|NA|TRBV29-1|NA
TGCAGCGTTGGCCCAGACTATGGCTACACCTTC
CSVGPDYGYTF
>TRBJ1-2|TRBD1|TRBV20-1|NA
TGCAGTGCACCGGGACAGGGGGCTAAGGGAAACTATGGCTACACCTTC
CSAPGQGAKGNYGYTF
>TRBJ2-5|NA|TRBV5-1|NA
TGCGCCAGCAGCTTAAGTGCAGGGTCGGAGACCCAGTACTTC
CASSLSAGSETQYF
>TRBJ2-7|NA|TRBV7-6|NA
TGTGCCAGCAGCTTAGGTTCCCCTTCTCATACTGGGTACGAGCAGTACTTC
CASSLGSPSHTGYEQYF
>TRBJ2-7|TRBD1|TRBV7-9|few
TGTGCCAGCAGCTTACCCCCTCGGGACAGGGTATACGACGAGCAGTACTTC
CASSLPPRDRVYDEQYF
>TRBJ2-3|NA|TRBV5-1|NA
TGCGCCAGCAGCTTGGTACGTTGGCAGGTCGCTAGCACAGATACGCAGTATTTT
CASSLVRWQVASTDTQYF
>TRBJ1-2|TRBD1|TRBV11-2|few
TGTGCCAGCAGCTTAGAAAGGGGGCCTGGCTACACCTTC
CASSLERGPGYTF
>TRBJ2-3|NA|TRBV20-1|NA
TGCAGTGCTAGAGCTAGCCTGGGCACAGATACGCAGTATTTT
CSARASLGTDTQYF
>TRBJ2-1|TRBD2|TRBV24-1|few
TGTGCCACCAGTGGGGGGACTGGACTAGCGGGAGGACCATACAATGAGCAGTTCTTC
CATSGGTGLAGGPYNEQFF
>TRBJ1-2|NA|TRBV20-1|few
TGCAGTGCCACCAGACGGGAAAACTATGGCTACACCTTC
CSATRRENYGYTF
>TRBJ2-3|NA|TRBV11-2|many
TGTGCCAGCAGCTTAGCCCTAAATACAGCAGATACGCAGTATTTT
CASSLALNTADTQYF
>TRBJ2-1|NA|TRBV6-2/TRBV6-3|few
TGTGCCAGCAGGGGGATAGCCCGCTCCTACAATGAGCAGTTCTTC
CASRGIARSYNEQFF
>TRBJ2-7|NA|TRBV7-9|few
TGTGCCAGCAGCTTTTGGACGGACGAGCAGTACTTC
CASSFWTDEQYF
>TRBJ2-2|NA|TRBV6-2/TRBV6-3|few
TGTGCCAGCACACGGTCCCTCGGGGAGCTGTTTTTT
CASTRSLGELFF
>TRBJ2-3|NA|TRBV5-1|few
TGCGCCAGCAGCCGGGAACAGCTTAACACAGATACGCAGTATTTT
CASSREQLNTDTQYF
>TRBJ2-2|TRBD1|TRBV5-1|many
TGCGCCAGCACTATCCGGACAGGGGACACCGGGGAGCTGTTTTTT
CASTIRTGDTGELFF
>TRBJ2-7|NA|TRBV29-1|NA
TGCAGCGAGGAGTTCCGCTCCTACGAGCAGTACTTC
CSEEFRSYEQYF
>TRBJ2-2|NA|TRBV12-3/TRBV12-4|many
TGTGCCAGCAGGCCAAGGAGAACACGTACCGGGGAGCTGTTTTTT
CASRPRRTRTGELFF
>TRBJ2-5|TRBD1|TRBV5-1|NA
TGCGCCAGCATCCTTGACAGGGGGCGCCAAGAGACCCAGTACTTC
CASILDRGRQETQYF
>TRBJ2-5|NA|TRBV20-1|NA
TGCAGTGCTAGAGTTACTGGGGAGACCCAGTACTTC
CSARVTGETQYF
>TRBJ2-5|NA|TRBV5-1|NA
TGCGCCAGCAGCTTTTTGGGTGAGGAGACCCAGTACTTC
CASSFLGEETQYF
>TRBJ2-3|NA|TRBV5-1|NA
TGCGCCAGCAGCTGGATGACACCTAGCACAGATACGCAGTATTTT
CASSWMTPSTDTQYF
>TRBJ2-7|TRBD2|TRBV3-1|few
TGTGCCAGCAGCCAGGCGGGACTAGCAGGATCCTACGAGCAGTACTTC
CASSQAGLAGSYEQYF
>TRBJ1-5|TRBD1|TRBV12-3/TRBV12-4|once
TGTGCCAGCAGTTTTTTCGCGACAGGGGGCAACCCTAGCAATCAGCCCCAGCATTTT
CASSFFATGGNPSNQPQHF
>TRBJ1-5|TRBD1|TRBV16|few
TGTGCCAGCAGCGAGGGACAGTGGGATAATCAGCCCCAGCATTTT
CASSEGQWDNQPQHF
>TRBJ1-1|TRBD1|TRBV19|few
TGTGCCAGTAGGAGGGACAGGGCGACCACTGAAGCTTTCTTT
CASRRDRATTEAFF
>TRBJ2-3|TRBD1|TRBV12-3/TRBV12-4|few
TGTGCCAGCAGTTTAGACTGGACAGGGACAGATACGCAGTATTTT
CASSLDWTGTDTQYF
>TRBJ2-1|TRBD2|TRBV20-1|NA
TGCAGTGCTAGAGCGGGACTATTAAACAATGAGCAGTTCTTC
CSARAGLLNNEQFF
>TRBJ2-7|NA|TRBV12-3/TRBV12-4|many
TGTGCCAGCAGTTTCCACGTACCCTACGAGCAGTACTTC
CASSFHVPYEQYF
>TRBJ2-7|NA|TRBV7-8|few
TGTGCCAGCAGCTTACAGACGTACCAGGGGGGCGCTTACTACGAGCAGTACTTC
CASSLQTYQGGAYYEQYF
>TRBJ2-2|TRBD1|TRBV5-1|NA
TGCGCCAGTTTTCGGACAGGGGGCACCGGGGAGCTGTTTTTT
CASFRTGGTGELFF
>TRBJ1-3|NA|TRBV7-8|NA
TGTGCCAGCAGCAAAAACTTCGACAGACTCTCTGGAAACACCATATATTTT
CASSKNFDRLSGNTIYF
>TRBJ1-1|TRBD1|TRBV10-3|few
TGTGCAACTTCGACAGGGACGGGCACTGAAGCTTTCTTT
CATSTGTGTEAFF
>TRBJ2-6|TRBD1|TRBV6-1|NA
TGTGCCAGCAGGGACAGGGGCTCTGGGGCCAACGTCCTGACTTTC
CASRDRGSGANVLTF